The entry that follows covers one T cell receptor beta chain sequence. The data are from a study of shared T cell receptors in the human thymus. The assay was immunoSEQ multiplex PCR, and TCRdb's table has in-frame clones only and misses some. The data show hundreds of thousands of clones, with 95% seen just once and approximately 0.02% held by the top ten. Trimming stripped 4 bases from V and 1 base from J, with 25 bases between. The CDR3 contains 20 residues. Germline CDR1 WSHSY, CDR2 SAAADI. The chain joins TRBV10-2 to TRBJ2-2; TRBD2 might be the D (5 bases). The sequenced sample was thymocytes. This TCR derives from a human donor. The CDR3, as DNA: TGCGCCAGCAGTGGGACCCGGGGTTTCGCACTAGACCTGAACACCGGGGAGCTGTTTTTT. Its translation: CASSGTRGFALDLNTGELFF.